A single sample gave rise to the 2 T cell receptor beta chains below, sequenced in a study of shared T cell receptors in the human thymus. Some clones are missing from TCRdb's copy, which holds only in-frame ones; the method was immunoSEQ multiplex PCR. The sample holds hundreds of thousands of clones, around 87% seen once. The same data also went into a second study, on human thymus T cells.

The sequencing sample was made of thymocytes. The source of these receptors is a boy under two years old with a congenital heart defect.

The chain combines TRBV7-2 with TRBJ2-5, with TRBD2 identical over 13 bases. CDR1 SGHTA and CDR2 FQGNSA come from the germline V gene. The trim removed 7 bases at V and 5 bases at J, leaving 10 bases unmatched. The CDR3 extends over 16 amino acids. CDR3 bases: TGTGCCAGCACCACTAGCGGGAGGGCCTGTCCCGAGACCCAGTACTTC. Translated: CASTTSGRACPETQYF. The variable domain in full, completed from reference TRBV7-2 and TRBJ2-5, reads GAGVSQSPSNKVTEKGKDVELRCDPISGHTALYWYRQSLGQGLEFLIYFQGNSAPDKSGLPSDRFSAERTGGSVSTLTIQRTQQEDSAVYLCASTTSGRACPETQYFGPGTRLLVL.

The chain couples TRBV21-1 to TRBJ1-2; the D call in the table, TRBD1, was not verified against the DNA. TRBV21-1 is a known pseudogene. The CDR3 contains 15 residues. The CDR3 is CASSKKTDRDYGYTF. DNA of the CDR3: TGTGCCAGCAGCAAAAAGACGGACAGGGATTATGGCTACACCTTC.